This TCR beta chain was captured by sequencing in a study of cytomegalovirus exposure and HLA in healthy donors. Whole-study findings and limits: Sequencing likely produced, as an artifact, a cluster of highly shared sequence variants. A later analysis, which compared TCR beta chains of equal frequency, found the HLA-associated ones more clonally expanded.

In the PCR, 60 Vbeta and 13 Jbeta primers were used. Here immunoSEQ multiplex PCR was the method, and the copy in TCRdb shows in-frame clones only, minus some. The sample records 150,000 to 200,000 clones, over 65% being singletons. Trimming at V came to 7 bases and at J to 3 bases, leaving 4 bases not matched to a gene. CDR1 is ENHRY, CDR2 SYGVKD, per germline. This CDR3 has 15 residues. Notes on this clone: Its antigen remains unknown.

The specimen sequenced was PBMCs. This chain uses TRBV10-3 with TRBJ1-6; 9 bases are a match to TRBD1. The clonotype originates from a boy aged 2 to 10 in good health and CMV-seronegative. CDR3 nucleotide sequence: TGTGCCATCACCGTGGACAGGGGCTATAATTCACCCCTCCACTTT. Its protein is CAITVDRGYNSPLHF.